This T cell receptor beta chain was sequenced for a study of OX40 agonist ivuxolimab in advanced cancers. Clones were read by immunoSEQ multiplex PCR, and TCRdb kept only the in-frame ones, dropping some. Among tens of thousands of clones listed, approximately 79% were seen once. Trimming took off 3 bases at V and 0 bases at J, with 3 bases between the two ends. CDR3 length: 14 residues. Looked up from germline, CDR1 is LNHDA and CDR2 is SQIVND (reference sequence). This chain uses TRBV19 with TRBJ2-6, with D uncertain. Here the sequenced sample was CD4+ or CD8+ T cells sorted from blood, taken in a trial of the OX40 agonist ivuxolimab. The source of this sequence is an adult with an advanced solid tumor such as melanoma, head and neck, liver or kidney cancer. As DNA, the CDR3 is TGTGCCAGTAGTATGTACTCTGGGGCCAACGTCCTGACTTTC. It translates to CASSMYSGANVLTF.